Listed here are 8 T cell receptor beta chains from one sample, sequenced in a study of cytomegalovirus exposure and HLA in healthy donors. The PCR ran on 60 Vbeta and 13 Jbeta primers. Assay: immunoSEQ multiplex PCR; the TCRdb copy retains only in-frame clones and omits some. The table shows about 160,000 clones, with 70% to 85% occurring only once. Sequences were obtained from PBMCs. The receptors shown here come from a man between 50 and 59 years old in good health and CMV-seropositive.

The V gene is TRBV4-1, the J gene TRBJ2-1; 8 bases map to TRBD2. CDR3 length: 15 amino acids. In germline, CDR1 is MGHRA, CDR2 YSYEKL. J lost 14 bases, V lost 3 bases, and 15 bases had no gene match. CDR3 amino acids: CASSQPISRGAYKFF. The CDR3 nucleotides read TGCGCCAGCAGCCAGCCAATTTCGCGGGGGGCTTATAAGTTCTTC.

V gene TRBV30 combines with J gene TRBJ1-5, with TRBD1 identical over 9 bases. CDR3 length: 16 residues. Germline V gives CDR1 GTSNPN, CDR2 SVGIG (reference sequence). V lost 2 bases and J lost 11; bases outside the gene matches: 16. This chain's CDR3 is CAWSPGQGRMQSAQHF. In DNA, the CDR3 is TGTGCCTGGAGTCCGGGACAGGGAAGGATGCAATCAGCCCAGCATTTT.

This chain links TRBV7-9 with TRBJ2-5; the D gene is possibly TRBD1 (5 bases). The CDR3 totals 15 residues. V dropped 5 bases and J dropped 2 bases, with 15 bases sitting between them. Germline V gene sequence: CDR1 SEHNR, CDR2 FQNEAQ (reference sequence). For the CDR3, the DNA is TGTGCCAGCAGCATCCCGACGACAGAGCAAGAGACCCAGTACTTC. Translation: CASSIPTTEQETQYF.

This chain uses TRBV5-1 with TRBJ2-3, with D possibly being TRBD2 (5 bases). CDR1 is SGHRS and CDR2 is YFSETQ in the germline V gene. The CDR3 totals 13 residues. V dropped 6 bases and J dropped 1 base, with 9 bases sitting between them. CDR3 nucleotides: TGCGCCAGCATGAACGGGGGCACAGATACGCAGTATTTT. Amino acids: CASMNGGTDTQYF.

This clone appeared a few times. The V and J genes are TRBV7-9 and TRBJ2-1; TRBD2 aligns across 11 bases. Germline V gene lookup returns CDR1 SEHNR and CDR2 FQNEAQ (reference sequence). V gave up 6 bases and J gave up 4 bases; unmatched junction bases: 5. This CDR3 has 15 amino acids. CDR3: CASRLAGEVYNEQFF. CDR3 bases: TGTGCCAGCAGACTAGCGGGGGAAGTTTACAATGAGCAGTTCTTC.

Note on this clone: Other DNA variants within this sample encode the same CDR3. This chain joins TRBV11-2 and TRBJ2-5; 7 bases match TRBD2. The CDR3 contains 15 residues. V was clipped by 0 bases and J by 2 bases; unmatched bases: 3. CDR1 is SGHAT and CDR2 is FQNNGV in the germline V gene. The CDR3 is CASSLDRGVQETQYF. For the CDR3, the DNA is TGTGCCAGCAGCTTAGATCGGGGGGTGCAAGAGACCCAGTACTTC.

This clone was observed a single time. The V call is TRBV2, the J call TRBJ1-1; 7 bases map to TRBD1. Germline CDR1 SNHLY, CDR2 FYNNEI. The CDR3 length is 13 residues. V lost 9 bases to trimming and J lost 3 bases; unmatched junction nucleotides: 7. CDR3 sequence reads: CASSGTVYTEAFF. The CDR3 coding sequence is TGTGCCAGTTCCGGGACAGTCTACACTGAAGCTTTCTTT.

This clone turned up a few times. J is TRBJ1-2 and V is TRBV9, with unresolved D. Trimming removed 0 bases from V and 4 bases from J, with 13 bases in between. The CDR3 runs 15 residues. The germline V gene encodes CDR1 SGDLS and CDR2 YYNGEE. The CDR3 DNA sequence: TGTGCCAGCAGCGTAGAACGGGGAGGAGGCTATGGCTACACCTTC. This codes for CASSVERGGGYGYTF.